The rows below give T cell receptor beta chains drawn from one sample of a study of cytomegalovirus exposure and HLA in healthy donors. Sequencing used immunoSEQ multiplex PCR; TCRdb keeps in-frame clones, though not all of them. The sample lists about 160,000 clones, less than 85% occurring once. What was sequenced was PBMCs. These receptor sequences come from a man in his sixties in good health and CMV-seronegative. Both conserved end residues are part of each CDR3. The D gene is left open where the match is weak. The size entry is marked missing in some rows and otherwise reads once, few, many or a size class.

V gene	J gene	clone size	D gene	CDR3 protein	CDR3 DNA
TRBV5-1	TRBJ2-5	once	TRBD2	CASSPTSGGETQYF	TGCGCCAGCAGCCCTACTAGCGGCGGAGAGACCCAGTACTTC
TRBV28	TRBJ2-7	few	-	CASSLDSTYEQYF	TGTGCCAGCAGTTTAGACAGTACCTACGAGCAGTACTTC
TRBV4-3	TRBJ2-3	-	TRBD1	CASSQEGQGTDTQYF	TGCGCCAGCAGCCAAGAGGGACAGGGCACAGATACGCAGTATTTT
TRBV21-1	TRBJ2-1	-	-	CASSPRDPRWHEQFF	TGTGCCAGCAGCCCCCGGGATCCCCGGTGGCATGAGCAGTTCTTC
TRBV2	TRBJ2-2	-	TRBD1	CASSEAGQGGTGELFF	TGTGCCAGCAGTGAAGCTGGACAGGGAGGCACCGGGGAGCTGTTTTTT
TRBV27	TRBJ2-7	-	-	CASSSGDTYEQYF	TGTGCCAGCAGTTCCGGGGACACCTACGAGCAGTACTTC
TRBV5-1	TRBJ2-1	-	TRBD2	CASSLGLAGGPGEQFF	TGCGCCAGCAGCTTAGGGTTAGCGGGGGGGCCCGGTGAGCAGTTCTTC
TRBV5-6	TRBJ2-7	-	-	CASNPRNGVEQYF	TGTGCCAGCAACCCCCGGAACGGAGTCGAGCAGTACTTC
TRBV6-5	TRBJ2-7	-	TRBD2	CASSYGASGAYEQYF	TGTGCCAGCAGTTACGGGGCCAGCGGGGCCTACGAGCAGTACTTC
TRBV2	TRBJ1-2	-	-	CASSSQTGYRGYTF	TGTGCCAGCAGTTCCCAGACAGGTTATCGAGGCTACACCTTC
TRBV4-3	TRBJ1-4	-	-	CASSQDPGDGAEKLFF	TGCGCCAGCAGCCAAGATCCAGGGGACGGTGCTGAAAAACTGTTTTTT
TRBV28	TRBJ1-5	-	-	CASSFDVREGWNQPQHF	TGTGCCAGCAGTTTTGATGTTAGGGAGGGCTGGAATCAGCCCCAGCATTTT
TRBV7-8	TRBJ2-7	-	TRBD2	CASSPGGGSEQYF	TGTGCCAGCAGCCCCGGGGGAGGGTCCGAGCAGTACTTC
TRBV11-3	TRBJ2-3	few	-	CASSGGGGYTDTQYF	TGTGCCAGCAGCGGAGGGGGGGGTTACACAGATACGCAGTATTTT
TRBV6-6	TRBJ1-1	-	TRBD1	CASRTGGRDTEAFF	TGTGCCAGCCGGACAGGGGGCAGGGACACTGAAGCTTTCTTT
TRBV7-9	TRBJ1-2	once	TRBD1	CSSSPGRDSPNYGYTF	TGTTCCAGCAGCCCAGGGCGGGACAGCCCTAACTATGGCTACACCTTC
TRBV19	TRBJ2-7	-	-	CATKSAGARTYEQYF	TGTGCCACCAAGTCTGCAGGGGCCCGAACCTACGAGCAGTACTTC
TRBV18	TRBJ1-2	-	TRBD1	CASSSVPGQGRASYGYTF	TGTGCCAGCTCATCCGTCCCGGGACAGGGGAGAGCATCCTATGGCTACACCTTC
TRBV27	TRBJ1-5	-	-	CASSLLSTNQPQHF	TGTGCCAGCAGTTTACTTTCTACCAATCAGCCCCAGCATTTT
TRBV6-6	TRBJ1-2	few	-	CASRFDRFLYGYTF	TGTGCCAGCAGATTTGACAGGTTCCTTTATGGCTACACCTTC
TRBV5-1	TRBJ2-3	-	-	CASSLVGSTDTQYF	TGCGCCAGCAGCTTGGTTGGCAGCACAGATACGCAGTATTTT
TRBV28	TRBJ2-7	-	-	CASSSSSYEQYF	TGTGCCAGCAGTAGCTCCTCCTACGAGCAGTACTTC
TRBV4-3	TRBJ2-7	-	TRBD2	CASSQQYSGGISYEQYF	TGCGCCAGCAGCCAACAATATAGCGGGGGGATTTCCTACGAGCAGTACTTC
TRBV7-9	TRBJ2-7	-	-	CASGGNEQYF	TGTGCCAGCGGGGGGAACGAGCAGTACTTC
TRBV29-1	TRBJ1-2	few	TRBD1	CSVIRGRGYTF	TGCAGCGTGATCAGGGGGCGAGGCTACACCTTC
TRBV4-3	TRBJ2-7	-	TRBD2	CASSQDSGSGNYEQYF	TGCGCCAGCAGCCAAGACTCAGGGAGCGGGAACTACGAGCAGTACTTC
TRBV19	TRBJ2-7	-	-	CASSIAHEAGQLPKYF	TGTGCCAGTAGTATAGCCCACGAAGCTGGACAGCTACCTAAGTACTTC
TRBV28	TRBJ2-2	-	TRBD2	CASTPIGLAGGQNTGELFF	TGTGCCAGCACCCCGATCGGACTAGCGGGGGGCCAGAACACCGGGGAGCTGTTTTTT
TRBV28	TRBJ2-7	-	TRBD1	CASRIGQGDSGEQYF	TGTGCCAGCAGAATAGGACAGGGGGACTCGGGGGAGCAGTACTTC
TRBV20-1	TRBJ2-3	-	-	CSAHDYTQYF	TGCAGTGCCCATGACTATACGCAGTATTTT
TRBV4-2	TRBJ2-1	-	TRBD2	CASSTRLAGDFYNEQFF	TGTGCCAGCAGCACCCGACTAGCGGGGGATTTCTACAATGAGCAGTTCTTC
TRBV27	TRBJ2-1	few	TRBD2	CASSRTSWNEQFF	TGTGCCAGCAGCAGGACTAGCTGGAATGAGCAGTTCTTC
TRBV4-3	TRBJ2-1	-	TRBD2	CASSQEIGRWDNEQFF	TGCGCCAGCAGCCAAGAGATCGGGAGGTGGGATAATGAGCAGTTCTTC